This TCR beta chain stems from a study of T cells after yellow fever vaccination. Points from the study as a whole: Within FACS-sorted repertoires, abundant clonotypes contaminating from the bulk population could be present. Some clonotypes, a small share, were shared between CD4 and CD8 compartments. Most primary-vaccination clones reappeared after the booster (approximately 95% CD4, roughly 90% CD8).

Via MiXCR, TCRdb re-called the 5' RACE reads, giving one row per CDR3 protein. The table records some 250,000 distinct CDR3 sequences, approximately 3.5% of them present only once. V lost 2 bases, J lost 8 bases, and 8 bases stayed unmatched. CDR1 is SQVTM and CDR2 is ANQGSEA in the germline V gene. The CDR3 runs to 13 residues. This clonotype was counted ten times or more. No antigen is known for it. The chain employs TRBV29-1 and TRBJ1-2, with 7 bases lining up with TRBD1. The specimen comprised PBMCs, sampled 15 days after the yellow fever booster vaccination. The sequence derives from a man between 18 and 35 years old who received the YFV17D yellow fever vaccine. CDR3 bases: TGCAGCGTTGAAAGGGGGCTCCATCGGGGCTACACCTTC. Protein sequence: CSVERGLHRGYTF.